Below are 20 T cell receptor beta chains sequenced from a single sample in a study of OX40 agonist ivuxolimab in advanced cancers. This table comes from immunoSEQ multiplex PCR, and its TCRdb copy is limited to in-frame clones, with some not included. The data show about 55,000 clones, nearly 85% seen once. Sequences were derived from CD4+ or CD8+ T cells sorted from blood, sampled in a trial of the OX40 agonist ivuxolimab. Every receptor here comes from an adult with an advanced solid tumor such as melanoma, head and neck, liver or kidney cancer.

This clone has more than one count but fewer than ten. The rearrangement uses TRBV2 and TRBJ1-4, with D possibly TRBD1 on 6 matching bases. The germline V and J ends were trimmed by 3 bases and 7 bases, with 15 bases remaining between them. Germline-derived CDR1 and CDR2 are SNHLY and FYNNEI. The CDR3 extends over 15 amino acids. DNA of the CDR3: TGTGCCAGCAGTGAGCAGGGGTATCGCGGTGAAAAACTGTTTTTT. Its protein is CASSEQGYRGEKLFF.

The CDR3 loop is CASSLSQQGWKLYSNQPQHF. The CDR3 bases are TGTGCCAGCAGTTTGTCTCAACAGGGGTGGAAGCTATATAGCAATCAGCCCCAGCATTTT. V is TRBV28 and J is TRBJ1-5, with 7 bases fitting TRBD1. Looked up from germline, CDR1 is MDHEN and CDR2 is SYDVKM. Trimming cost V 3 bases and J 0 bases; bases outside gene matches: 17. The CDR3 contains 20 residues.

This clone occurred a few times. Here the CDR3 DNA reads TGTGCCAGCAGCGAAACAGCAGGGAGCTCCTATAATTCACCCCTCCACTTT. Protein sequence: CASSETAGSSYNSPLHF. The chain is built from TRBV6-1 and TRBJ1-6; TRBD1 might be the D (5 bases). CDR1 is MNHNS and CDR2 is SASEGT in the germline V gene. The ends were cut back, 6 bases at V and 0 bases at J, with 15 bases in the middle. CDR3 length: 17 amino acids.

CDR3 DNA sequence: TGTGCCTGGAGTGGGACGGATAATGAAAAACTGTTTTTT. Encoded protein: CAWSGTDNEKLFF. The chain combines TRBV30 with TRBJ1-4, with D uncertain. The V end lost 1 base, the J end lost 4 bases, and 7 bases lay between the germline ends. The CDR3 totals 13 residues. Germline V gene sequence: CDR1 GTSNPN, CDR2 SVGIG (reference sequence).

This clone was detected only once. V usage is TRBV11-3 and J usage is TRBJ2-1, with D perhaps TRBD2 (5 bases). Germline CDR1 reads SGHNT; CDR2 reads YENEEA. V lost 3 bases to trimming and J lost 8 bases, with 11 bases between them. The CDR3 runs to 13 residues. The CDR3 loop reads CASSLASLDEQFF. The DNA for the CDR3 is TGTGCCAGCAGCTTGGCTAGCTTGGATGAGCAGTTCTTC. The full variable domain, rest sourced from reference TRBV11-3 and TRBJ2-1, is EAGVVQSPRYKIIEKKQPVAFWCNPISGHNTLYWYLQNLGQGPELLIRYENEEAVDDSQLPKDRFSAERLKGVDSTLKIQPAELGDSAVYLCASSLASLDEQFFGPGTRLTVL.

The CDR3: CASSSGQGPYNEKLFF. The CDR3 DNA reads TGTGCCAGCAGTTCGGGACAGGGACCCTATAATGAAAAACTGTTTTTT. This chain links TRBV28 with TRBJ1-4; 9 bases are shared with TRBD1. This CDR3 contains 16 residues. CDR1 is MDHEN, CDR2 SYDVKM, per germline. V was clipped by 4 bases and J by 4 bases; unmatched bases: 7.

V gene TRBV5-1 combines with J gene TRBJ2-5; no definite D call. The CDR3 runs 13 residues. Trimming removed 0 bases from V and 1 base from J, with 4 bases in between. Germline V CDR1 and CDR2: SGHRS, YFSETQ. DNA for the CDR3: TGCGCCAGCAGCTTGGTCCCCCAAGAGACCCAGTACTTC. This gives the protein CASSLVPQETQYF.

The V call is TRBV7-9, the J call TRBJ1-1; D call uncertain. The CDR3 has 13 amino acids. V gave up 8 bases and J gave up 5 bases, with 15 bases separating them. Per the germline V gene, CDR1 is SEHNR and CDR2 is FQNEAQ (reference sequence). Here the CDR3 reads CASSTLPDTEAFF. The CDR3 DNA sequence: TGTGCCAGCTCGACTCTTCCAGATACTGAAGCTTTCTTT.

The table lists this clone with a few counts. This chain joins TRBV7-2 and TRBJ2-3; maybe TRBD2 (5 bases). V was shortened by 2 bases and J by 8 bases, with 14 bases between the two germline ends. Germline values: CDR1 SGHTA, CDR2 FQGNSA. The CDR3 loop spans 14 amino acids. CDR3 residues: CASSLSLAGLTQYF. CDR3 bases: TGTGCCAGCAGCTTAAGCCTAGCAGGCCTTACGCAGTATTTT. Full variable domain (outside the CDR3, taken from reference TRBV7-2 and TRBJ2-3): GAGVSQSPSNKVTEKGKDVELRCDPISGHTALYWYRQSLGQGLEFLIYFQGNSAPDKSGLPSDRFSAERTGGSVSTLTIQRTQQEDSAVYLCASSLSLAGLTQYFGPGTRLTVL.

This chain links TRBV9 with TRBJ1-1; D call uncertain. V lost 1 base, J lost 1 base, and 8 bases lay in between. This CDR3 has 14 amino acids. Germline V gene data show CDR1 as SGDLS and CDR2 as YYNGEE. The chain's CDR3 is CASSVLSTNTEAFF. CDR3 nucleotides: TGTGCCAGCAGCGTACTCTCAACGAACACTGAAGCTTTCTTT.

This chain uses TRBV4-1 with TRBJ2-7; D perhaps matches TRBD1 (6 bases). V lost 0 bases, J lost 3 bases, and 6 bases lay in between. The CDR3 covers 13 residues. Germline loops: CDR1 MGHRA, CDR2 YSYEKL. The CDR3 region has the DNA TGCGCCAGCAGCCAAGACAGGGGCTACGAGCAGTACTTC. This gives the protein CASSQDRGYEQYF.

This clone was seen only once. The chain combines TRBV5-1 with TRBJ2-7; 9 nucleotides line up with TRBD1. V lost 3 bases, J lost 6 bases, and 13 bases stayed unmatched. Germline loops: CDR1 SGHRS, CDR2 YFSETQ. The CDR3 has 16 amino acids. CDR3: CASSYTGGASAGEQYF. The DNA for the CDR3 is TGCGCCAGCAGCTATACAGGGGGCGCCTCCGCGGGCGAGCAGTACTTC.

This sequence joins TRBV5-1 and TRBJ2-2; either TRBD1 or TRBD2 may supply D (6 bases each). Germline V gene lookup returns CDR1 SGHRS and CDR2 YFSETQ. V lost 1 base to trimming and J lost 6 bases, with 13 bases between them. The CDR3 has 15 amino acids. CDR3 residues: CASSLMSGEAGELFF. DNA of the CDR3: TGCGCCAGCAGCTTGATGTCAGGGGAGGCCGGGGAGCTGTTTTTT.

The rearrangement links TRBV7-8 to TRBJ2-7; TRBD2 agrees at 10 bases. With V trimmed by 5 bases and J by 0 bases, 13 bases remained unmatched. This CDR3 spans 18 amino acids. CDR1 SGHVS and CDR2 FQNEAQ come from the germline V gene. Here the CDR3 reads CASSAHRVAGGLSYEQYF. Written as DNA, the CDR3 is TGTGCCAGCAGCGCCCACCGTGTAGCGGGGGGCCTCTCCTACGAGCAGTACTTC. The full variable domain, its missing parts supplied by reference TRBV7-8 and TRBJ2-7, is GAGVSQSPRYKVAKRGQDVALRCDPISGHVSLFWYQQALGQGPEFLTYFQNEAQLDKSGLPSDRFFAERPEGSVSTLKIQRTQQEDSAVYLCASSAHRVAGGLSYEQYFGPGTRLTVT.

This clone was recorded once. This sequence joins TRBV9 and TRBJ2-7, with D perhaps matching TRBD2 (5 bases). This CDR3 has 14 residues. Trimming pared 0 bases from V and 2 bases from J, leaving 9 bases between. Germline values: CDR1 SGDLS, CDR2 YYNGEE. CDR3 DNA: TGTGCCAGCAGCGTAGGTGGACTCGCCTACGAGCAGTACTTC. Translated: CASSVGGLAYEQYF.

The CDR3 region has the DNA TGTGCCAGCAGCTTAGGCGAGGCTTATTACAATGAGCAGTTCTTC. Translating gives CASSLGEAYYNEQFF. The chain uses TRBV11-3 and TRBJ2-1; no clear D gene. Trimming took off 1 base at V and 4 bases at J, with 11 bases between the two ends. This CDR3 comprises 15 residues. Germline assignment: CDR1 SGHNT and CDR2 YENEEA.

This chain uses TRBV6-6 with TRBJ2-5, with TRBD1 as a possible D gene (5 bases). V shed 0 bases and J shed 1 base, with 9 bases lying between them. Germline V gene lookup returns CDR1 MNHNY and CDR2 SVGAGI (reference sequence). This CDR3 has 15 amino acids. CDR3 bases: TGTGCCAGCAGTTACTCGCAGGGAACCCAAGAGACCCAGTACTTC. Translating it yields CASSYSQGTQETQYF.

The V gene is TRBV5-4, the J gene TRBJ2-7, with D possibly matching TRBD1 (6 bases). The CDR3 loop spans 13 amino acids. V dropped 4 bases and J dropped 6 bases, with 14 bases sitting between them. Per germline, CDR1 SGHNT and CDR2 YYREEE (reference sequence). CDR3 sequence (DNA): TGTGCCAGCAGCCCCCAGGGGCTATTCGAGCAGTACTTC. Its translation: CASSPQGLFEQYF.

The CDR3 is CASQLYDTQYF. CDR3 coding DNA: TGTGCCAGTCAACTGTACGATACGCAGTATTTT. The chain has TRBV6-1 and TRBJ2-3, with D unresolved. The CDR3 has 11 amino acids. Germline V gives CDR1 MNHNS, CDR2 SASEGT. The ends were cut back, 9 bases at V and 6 bases at J, with 10 bases in the middle.

This clone was observed once. The CDR3 reads CASSLSLAYEQYF. The CDR3 nucleotides read TGTGCCAGCAGCTTAAGCTTAGCCTACGAGCAGTACTTC. The chain joins TRBV7-9 to TRBJ2-7; D unclear. CDR1 SEHNR and CDR2 FQNEAQ come from the germline V gene (reference sequence). Trimming removed 2 bases from V and 2 bases from J, with 7 bases in between. The CDR3 totals 13 residues.